The subject of this entry is one TCR beta chain. This sample is part of a study of long-term antiretroviral therapy in people with HIV. This was the immunoSEQ v3.0 assay at survey level. The table came from immunoSEQ multiplex PCR; TCRdb's copy has only in-frame clones and leaves some out. The sample has about 39,000 clones; roughly 90% are singletons. The sequence was collected from a woman aged 50 to 60 with HIV. This sample comprised unsorted PBMCs, obtained 1.2 years after starting antiretroviral therapy.

The CDR3 bases are TGTGCCAGCAGCTTAGTCGGAACGAACTATGGCTACACCTTC. Amino acids: CASSLVGTNYGYTF. The chain recombines TRBV7-9 with TRBJ1-2; D gene unclear. The CDR3 is made up of 14 amino acids. Germline CDR1 reads SEHNR; CDR2 reads FQNEAQ (reference sequence). V shed 1 base and J shed 2 bases, with 8 bases lying between them.